This TCR beta chain was captured by sequencing in a study of identifying expanded T cells in peripheral blood. This CDR3 is 16 amino acids long. V shed 5 bases and J 6 bases; nucleotides not matched to a gene: 8. CDR1 and CDR2 (germline): SGHAT, FQNNGV. During the collection period, no donor immune events like infections were recorded. This clone showed up many times. Its antigen is not identified. Method: immunoSEQ multiplex PCR; TCRdb's copy keeps in-frame clones and lacks some. The top ten hold 8% to 9% of the sample, which has about 110,000 clones, roughly nine tenths seen once. Study conclusions and caveats: About 1.2 clones differed between technical replicates, versus approximately 17 and 20 over time. Across healthy donors, higher total template counts meant significantly greater approximately two-week count variance.

The chain is built from TRBV11-2 and TRBJ2-2; TRBD2 aligns across 11 bases. Sequencing input: blood. The source of this sequence is a person between 18 and 75 years old in good health. The CDR3 coding sequence is TGTGCCAGCAGCAACCAAGGACTAGCGGGTGCCGGGGAGCTGTTTTTT. Its protein is CASSNQGLAGAGELFF.